A selection of T cell receptor beta chains follows, all from one sample in a study of cytomegalovirus exposure and HLA in healthy donors. This table comes from immunoSEQ multiplex PCR, and its TCRdb copy is limited to in-frame clones, with some not included. This table holds 95,000 to 150,000 clones, about 80% found once. The sequenced sample was PBMCs. The receptor source for this set is a man aged 25 to 40 in good health and CMV-seropositive. Each CDR3 is given with its conserved first and last residue. A D gene is named only where the DNA matches it firmly. Size tells how often a clone was seen (once, few, many) or the class of an expanded clone, and some rows leave it out.

size,J,V,D,DNA,CDR3
few,TRBJ2-3,TRBV5-5,TRBD2,TGTGCCAGCAGCCCCGACCTTAGCGGGGGGGGAAGAGATACGCAGTATTTT,CASSPDLSGGGRDTQYF
.,TRBJ2-5,TRBV4-1,TRBD1,TGCGCCAGCAGCCAGCCGGGACAGGGGGAAGAGACCCAGTACTTC,CASSQPGQGEETQYF
.,TRBJ1-1,TRBV11-2,.,TGTGCCAGCAGCTTAACTCAGGGTCAGACTGAAGCTTTCTTT,CASSLTQGQTEAFF
once,TRBJ2-2,TRBV6-4,.,TGTGCCAGCAGTGACAGGGAGTCCGGGGAGCTGTTTTTT,CASSDRESGELFF
.,TRBJ1-2,TRBV18,TRBD1,TGTGCCAGCTCCATAAGGGACAGTCATGTCAAAGTCTATGGCTACACCTTC,CASSIRDSHVKVYGYTF
.,TRBJ2-5,TRBV7-9,.,TGTGCCAGCAGCTTAGAGTTCGGTAGTGAGGGAACCCACGAGACCCAGTACTTC,CASSLEFGSEGTHETQYF
.,TRBJ2-3,TRBV6-1,.,TGTGCCAGCAGTGAACTCGGGGTTAGCACAGATACGCAGTATTTT,CASSELGVSTDTQYF
.,TRBJ1-5,TRBV6-1,.,TGTGCCACAGACGTTAGGAGAGATCAGCCCCAGCATTTT,CATDVRRDQPQHF
few,TRBJ1-5,TRBV5-1,.,TGCGCCAGCAGCTTGGCCCAAAATCAGCCCCAGCATTTT,CASSLAQNQPQHF
few,TRBJ1-6,TRBV10-3,TRBD1,TGTGCCATCAGTCCCACAGGGGACAATTCACCCCTCCACTTT,CAISPTGDNSPLHF
.,TRBJ2-1,TRBV5-8,.,TGTGCCAGCAGCTTGGCCACAGGGGGGGGCAATGAGCAGTTCTTC,CASSLATGGGNEQFF
.,TRBJ2-1,TRBV27,.,TGTGCCAGCAGTTCTCCCCTCAGGGAAAGCTCCTACAATGAGCAGTTCTTC,CASSSPLRESSYNEQFF
few,TRBJ2-7,TRBV6-1,.,TGTGCCAACCAGGACGGAGGATCCTACGAGCAGTACTTC,CANQDGGSYEQYF
.,TRBJ2-3,TRBV7-2,TRBD1,TGTGCCAGCAGCTCCTCGTCCGGGACAGCCACAGATACGCAGTATTTT,CASSSSSGTATDTQYF
few,TRBJ2-4,TRBV21-1,.,TGTGCCAGCAGCAAAGCGGGGGGGCCTTGGTCCAAAAACATTCAGTACTTC,CASSKAGGPWSKNIQYF
.,TRBJ2-6,TRBV5-1,.,TGCGCCAGCAGCTCTGACAGCTCTGGGGCCAACGGCCTGACTTTC,CASSSDSSGANGLTF
.,TRBJ1-5,TRBV30,.,TGTGCCTGGAATAGGGAGGGCTTGAGCAATCAGCCCCAGCATTTT,CAWNREGLSNQPQHF
.,TRBJ1-2,TRBV9,.,TGTGCCAGCAGCGTAGCTATTGAGGGCGGCTATGGCTACACCTTC,CASSVAIEGGYGYTF
.,TRBJ2-1,TRBV7-3,TRBD1,TGTGCCAGCAGCCCGCAGGGGGCGCTTGAGCAGTTCTTC,CASSPQGALEQFF
.,TRBJ2-3,TRBV9,.,TGTGCCAGCAGCGTAGTGGGCTCTACAGATACGCAGTATTTT,CASSVVGSTDTQYF
.,TRBJ1-3,TRBV14,.,TGTGCCAGCAGCCAGAAGACGGGTTTGGCTGGAAACACCATATATTTT,CASSQKTGLAGNTIYF
few,TRBJ1-1,TRBV28,.,TGTGCCAGCAGTTTGCTCGCATTACAGGGTTCCATGAACACTGAAGCTTTCTTT,CASSLLALQGSMNTEAFF